This T cell receptor (beta chain) was sequenced for a study of CD8 T cells in ankylosing spondylitis (dated by TCRdb to about 2017). Notes on the research overall: The study set out to find disease-linked TCR variants by profiling T cell receptor beta repertoires in ankylosing spondylitis patients and healthy donors. The full study cohort comprised 25 ankylosing spondylitis patients and around 100 healthy donors. Peripheral blood was sampled, and synovial fluid was additionally collected from ankylosing spondylitis patients. The paper's findings and limits, for the study overall: The disease-linked clones were reported to be significantly enriched in matched synovial fluid samples from ankylosing spondylitis patients. A CD8+ phenotype was shown by the disease-linked clones, which were found at relatively low frequencies in peripheral blood. Some of the motif variants had been reported before in the synovial fluid and blood of reactive arthritis patients, a finding that suggests common disease-initiation mechanisms. Blood from ankylosing spondylitis patients appeared to be characterized by a TCR beta motif composed of eight or nine highly homologous amino acid variants.

Spanning cysteine to phenylalanine, the CDR3 consists of 13 amino acids. Only CDR3 DNA remains: 39 bases, in frame from the first base. CDR1 LNHDA and CDR2 SQIVND were looked up in the germline V gene (reference sequence). The V and J ends are trimmed by 0 bases and 5 bases, leaving 7 bases between them. Data came from an Illumina HiSeq 2500. Quantitative 5'-RACE with molecular barcodes was the method used to prepare the TCR beta libraries. The authors processed their data as follows. A new computational method, built on a probabilistic model of VDJ rearrangement, was used to identify disease-linked TCR variants. TCRdb reprocessing: public reads trimmed at Q25 with fastp, clones called with MiXCR, in-frame beta chains kept. Each record represents a unique CDR3 protein, reported with the most common genes and DNA among its rows. TCRdb's processing, not the authors', yielded these V and J calls. The sample table records 150,000 or so distinct CDR3 sequences; about 9.9% of these occur just once. The top ten clones comprise approximately 32% of the sample.

This clonotype was detected ten times or more. This clone's antigen is unknown. Base qualities are not provided; no much larger clone lies one nucleotide away. This clonotype was sampled from a male donor with ankylosing spondylitis or in good health (not recorded which). The sequencing input was blood, either unsorted or a sorted T cell fraction (not recorded which). Rearrangement joined TRBV19 to TRBJ1-1; matching of 6 bases hints at TRBD1 as the D gene. The CDR3 protein sequence reads: CASSIDRGTEAFF. The DNA is as follows: TGTGCCAGTAGTATAGACAGGGGAACTGAAGCTTTCTTT. With the rest looked up from the reference TRBV19 and TRBJ1-1 genes rather than sequenced, the full variable domain is DGGITQSPKYLFRKEGQNVTLSCEQNLNHDAMYWYRQDPGQGLRLIYYSQIVNDFQKGDIAEGYSVSREKKESFPLTVTSAQKNPTAFYLCASSIDRGTEAFFGQGTRLTVV.